Shown below are 27 T cell receptor beta chains from a single sample sequenced in a study of shared clonotypes between healthy human individuals. Profiling relied on immunoSEQ multiplex PCR, and the TCRdb table lists in-frame clones only, not all of them. The profile shows approximately 940,000 clones, 76% of them singletons. The specimen sequenced was memory CD4+ T cells sorted from blood. As for subset: CD45RA-negative fraction. The source is a man between 18 and 29 years old in good health.

This chain joins TRBV10-1 and TRBJ2-2; D is unresolved. The CDR3 is 12 amino acids. Trimming took 5 bases from V and 3 from J, leaving 4 bases between them. Germline CDR1 and CDR2: WNHNN and SYGVQD (reference sequence). The CDR3 DNA reads as TGCGCCAGCAGTATGGACACCGGGGAGCTGTTTTTT. Translated: CASSMDTGELFF.

The chain couples TRBV27 to TRBJ2-7; D remains ambiguous. The CDR3 has 15 residues. V shed 6 bases and J shed 5 bases, with 20 bases lying between them. Germline V lookup: CDR1 MNHEY, CDR2 SMNVEV (reference sequence). This CDR3 reads CASSLLGGNVNEQYF. CDR3 DNA sequence: TGTGCCAGCAGCCTTCTAGGCGGCAACGTAAACGAGCAGTACTTC.

The chain recombines TRBV2 with TRBJ2-3, with 7 bases identical to TRBD2. Losses at the gene ends were 0 bases for V and 3 bases for J; bases not matched to a gene: 3. The germline V gene encodes CDR1 SNHLY and CDR2 FYNNEI. The length of the CDR3 is 15 residues. The CDR3 loop reads CASSEAGGPTDTQYF. The DNA of the CDR3 is TGTGCCAGCAGTGAAGCGGGAGGGCCTACAGATACGCAGTATTTT. The whole variable domain, remainder taken from reference TRBV2 and TRBJ2-3, is EPEVTQTPSHQVTQMGQEVILRCVPISNHLYFYWYRQILGQKVEFLVSFYNNEISEKSEIFDDQFSVERPDGSNFTLKIRSTKLEDSAMYFCASSEAGGPTDTQYFGPGTRLTVL.

The rearrangement uses TRBV5-1 and TRBJ1-1, with 9 nucleotides matching TRBD1. The CDR3 has 15 amino acids. Germline values: CDR1 SGHRS, CDR2 YFSETQ. With 4 bases clipped from V and 4 bases from J, the junction kept 8 bases outside the gene matches. CDR3 nucleotide sequence: TGCGCCAGCAGCCCCGGGACAGGGAAAGCCACTGAAGCTTTCTTT. Protein: CASSPGTGKATEAFF.

The chain employs TRBV5-6 and TRBJ2-7; possibly TRBD1 for D (6 bases). Germline assignment: CDR1 SGHDT and CDR2 YYEEEE. Trimming removed 0 bases from V and 5 bases from J, with 12 bases in between. This CDR3 has 14 residues. The CDR3 nucleotides are TGTGCCAGCAGCTTGGTAGGACAGCTACACGAGCAGTACTTC. As protein: CASSLVGQLHEQYF.

This clone showed up just a few times. This rearrangement joins TRBV28 to TRBJ2-6; D possibly corresponds to TRBD1 (5 bases). The V end was cut by 5 bases, the J end by 0 bases, with 5 bases between. CDR3 length: 14 residues. CDR1 is MDHEN, CDR2 SYDVKM, per germline. CDR3 nucleotides: TGTGCCAGCAGTCAGGGCTCTGGGGCCAACGTCCTGACTTTC. This encodes CASSQGSGANVLTF. The full variable domain, in which reference TRBV28 and TRBJ2-6 provide the parts outside the CDR3, is DVKVTQSSRYLVKRTGEKVFLECVQDMDHENMFWYRQDPGLGLRLIYFSYDVKMKEKGDIPEGYSVSREKKERFSLILESASTNQTSMYLCASSQGSGANVLTFGAGSRLTVL.

This sequence joins TRBV20-1 and TRBJ1-1; the D gene is possibly TRBD1 (6 bases). Trimming removed 1 base from V and 10 bases from J, with 10 bases in between. CDR1 DFQATT and CDR2 SNEGSKA come from the germline V gene (reference sequence). This CDR3 contains 11 residues. CDR3 in amino acids: CSARGQVGAFF. In nucleotides, the CDR3 is TGCAGTGCTAGAGGACAGGTCGGAGCTTTCTTT.

To note about this clone: A much larger clone lies a single base off, so this may be a read error. The chain carries TRBV7-2 and TRBJ2-7; no firm D call. V was pared by 6 bases and J by 6 bases, with 6 bases between. Germline V gene lookup returns CDR1 SGHTA and CDR2 FQGNSA. The CDR3 is made up of 10 amino acids. The CDR3 sequence: CASSFSEQYF. The CDR3 nucleotides read TGTGCCAGCAGTTTCAGCGAGCAGTACTTC.

The CDR3 region has the DNA TGTGCCATCAACAGTCCGACTAGCGGGAGGCAATACGAGCAGTACTTC. It is translated as CAINSPTSGRQYEQYF. The chain uses TRBV10-3 and TRBJ2-7; 13 nucleotides agree with TRBD2. Trimming removed 7 bases from V and 4 bases from J; junction bases left unmatched: 10. The germline V gene encodes CDR1 ENHRY and CDR2 SYGVKD. The CDR3 length is 16 residues.

This clone came up once. CDR3 protein: CASSRMAGAPNTEAFF. CDR3 sequence (DNA): TGCGCCAGCAGCCGCATGGCAGGGGCGCCGAACACTGAAGCTTTCTTT. The chain couples TRBV4-3 to TRBJ1-1; D is possibly TRBD1 (6 bases). Germline assignment: CDR1 LGHNA and CDR2 YSLEER. This CDR3 is built from 16 residues. Trimming pared 4 bases from V and 1 base from J, leaving 16 bases between.

The gene calls are TRBV5-6 and TRBJ2-1; maybe TRBD2 (5 bases). Germline V gives CDR1 SGHDT, CDR2 YYEEEE. The V end lost 4 bases, the J end lost 7 bases, and 24 bases lay between the germline ends. This CDR3 region has 17 residues. The CDR3 DNA reads as TGTGCCAGCAGCACAATCCTGGGGAGTGTTGTTATGAATGAGCAGTTCTTC. It encodes CASSTILGSVVMNEQFF. The full variable domain, in which reference TRBV5-6 and TRBJ2-1 provide the parts outside the CDR3, is DAGVTQSPTHLIKTRGQQVTLRCSPKSGHDTVSWYQQALGQGPQFIFQYYEEEERQRGNFPDRFSGHQFPNYSSELNVNALLLGDSALYLCASSTILGSVVMNEQFFGPGTRLTVL.

The V and J genes are TRBV27 and TRBJ1-5, with D maybe TRBD1 (5 bases). The CDR3 consists of 15 residues. Germline V gives CDR1 MNHEY, CDR2 SMNVEV (reference sequence). V shed 1 base and J shed 1 base, with 8 bases lying between them. In nucleotides, the CDR3 is TGTGCCAGCAGTTTATTCCGGGGGAGCAATCAGCCCCAGCATTTT. Translation: CASSLFRGSNQPQHF.

This sequence joins TRBV6-1 and TRBJ2-7; tentative D call: TRBD2 (5 bases). The CDR3 has 15 residues. Germline V gene data show CDR1 as MNHNS and CDR2 as SASEGT. Trimming took 4 bases from V and 0 from J, leaving 13 bases between them. The CDR3 region has the DNA TGTGCCAGCAGTGTGGATAGCGCCTCCTCCTACGAGCAGTACTTC. It is translated as CASSVDSASSYEQYF.

The chain links TRBV7-9 to TRBJ1-2; 8 positions agree with TRBD1. Per germline, CDR1 SEHNR and CDR2 FQNEAQ (reference sequence). V lost 2 bases and J lost 5; bases outside the gene matches: 7. This CDR3 contains 15 residues. Written as DNA, the CDR3 is TGTGCCAGCAGCTTATTGACGGGACAGGATTATGGCTACACCTTC. This codes for CASSLLTGQDYGYTF.

CDR3 coding DNA: TGCGCCAGCAGTGGTGGGACGGCAAATGAAAAACTGTTTTTT. Translated: CASSGGTANEKLFF. The chain carries TRBV5-1 and TRBJ1-4; TRBD1 might be the D (5 bases). The CDR3 has 14 amino acids. The germline V gene encodes CDR1 SGHRS and CDR2 YFSETQ. The V end was cut by 5 bases, the J end by 5 bases, with 13 bases between.

The chain has TRBV29-1 and TRBJ2-7; 8 bases align to TRBD1. Germline lookup yields CDR1 SQVTM and CDR2 ANQGSEA. The V gene end was trimmed by 3 bases and the J gene end by 5 bases; junction bases not matched to a gene: 12. This CDR3 contains 15 residues. The CDR3 nucleotides read TGCAGCGTTGAGGCCCTGGGACAGGAGGCTGACGAGCAGTACTTC. Translating gives CSVEALGQEADEQYF.

This clone was seen a single time. The chain uses TRBV2 and TRBJ1-1, with a possible D match to TRBD1 (6 bases). Germline V gene sequence: CDR1 SNHLY, CDR2 FYNNEI. V dropped 11 bases and J dropped 3 bases, with 19 bases sitting between them. The CDR3 is made up of 14 amino acids. The CDR3 protein is CARTGGVSDTEAFF. The CDR3 DNA sequence: TGTGCCCGCACCGGGGGCGTATCGGACACTGAAGCTTTCTTT.

This chain uses TRBV5-1 with TRBJ2-7; D gene uncertain. The CDR3 covers 13 residues. Trimming took off 5 bases at V and 3 bases at J, with 12 bases between the two ends. CDR1 is SGHRS and CDR2 is YFSETQ in the germline V gene. This CDR3 is CASSTNSGYEQYF. In DNA form, the CDR3 reads TGCGCCAGCAGTACGAACTCTGGCTACGAGCAGTACTTC.

The V gene is TRBV18, the J gene TRBJ1-1, with D unclear. Germline CDR1 and CDR2: KGHSH and LQKENI. This CDR3 region has 16 residues. Trimming cost V 2 bases and J 0 bases, with 13 bases left between them. CDR3 residues: CASSPYEAGMNTEAFF. The DNA for the CDR3 is TGTGCCAGCTCACCATATGAAGCAGGCATGAACACTGAAGCTTTCTTT.

V usage is TRBV7-2 and J usage is TRBJ2-5, with D perhaps matching TRBD2 (6 bases). CDR3 length: 13 amino acids. The germline V gene has CDR1 SGHTA and CDR2 FQGNSA. Trimming pared 1 base from V and 7 bases from J, leaving 10 bases between. The CDR3 loop reads CASSLEAGGTQYF. CDR3 coding DNA: TGTGCCAGCAGCTTAGAAGCGGGCGGGACCCAGTACTTC.

The V call is TRBV5-8, the J call TRBJ1-1, with D perhaps TRBD1 (6 bases). The germline V and J ends were trimmed by 1 base and 4 bases, with 14 bases remaining between them. Germline CDR1 and CDR2: SGHTS and YDEGEE. The CDR3 covers 15 residues. For the CDR3, the DNA is TGTGCCAGCAGCTTGTTTGGGGGCGCCGCCACTGAAGCTTTCTTT. This codes for CASSLFGGAATEAFF.

V and J are TRBV18 and TRBJ1-5; 7 bases line up with TRBD1. The J segment lost 4 bases and the V segment lost 3 bases, leaving 6 bases of the junction unmatched. There are 15 residues in the CDR3. Germline V gives CDR1 KGHSH, CDR2 LQKENI. The CDR3 sequence is CASSPWDSNNQPQHF. For the CDR3, the DNA is TGTGCCAGCTCACCTTGGGACAGCAATAATCAGCCCCAGCATTTT.

This rearrangement joins TRBV19 to TRBJ1-2, with 8 bases matching TRBD1. The CDR3 is made up of 14 amino acids. The V gene's germline CDR1 is LNHDA and CDR2 SQIVND (reference sequence). V dropped 4 bases and J dropped 7; count of bases not matched to a gene: 8. CDR3 sequence reads: CASSTGQGGFGYTF. CDR3 sequence (DNA): TGTGCCAGTAGTACCGGACAGGGAGGTTTTGGCTACACCTTC.

This clone showed up just a few times. Other nucleotide sequences in the sample specify the same CDR3. The chain employs TRBV5-1 and TRBJ2-3; D ambiguous. Germline-derived CDR1 and CDR2 are SGHRS and YFSETQ. Trimming took 7 bases from V and 0 from J, leaving 6 bases between them. The CDR3 is 12 residues long. This CDR3 is CASRGSTDTQYF. CDR3 in DNA: TGCGCCAGCCGAGGTAGCACAGATACGCAGTATTTT.

The chain is built from TRBV5-4 and TRBJ2-1; TRBD2 matches 9 bases. V shed 3 bases, J shed 4 bases, and the junction held 5 bases outside the gene matches. Germline V gives CDR1 SGHNT, CDR2 YYREEE (reference sequence). This CDR3 is built from 15 residues. CDR3 DNA sequence: TGTGCCAGCAGCTCTCGACTAGCGGAATACAATGAGCAGTTCTTC. Translation: CASSSRLAEYNEQFF.

The chain joins TRBV27 to TRBJ2-3, with 14 bases lining up with TRBD2. V trimming: 0 bases; J trimming: 6 bases; junction bases outside the gene matches: 11. CDR3 length: 19 amino acids. Germline V gene lookup returns CDR1 MNHEY and CDR2 SMNVEV (reference sequence). The CDR3 nucleotides read TGTGCCAGCAGTTTATCGGGGGGACTAGCGGGAGAGAGGGAGGATACGCAGTATTTT. The encoded protein is CASSLSGGLAGEREDTQYF.

The chain uses TRBV11-3 and TRBJ2-3, with 10 bases that match TRBD2. Per the germline V gene, CDR1 is SGHNT and CDR2 is YENEEA. The CDR3 covers 16 residues. J lost 4 bases, V lost 4 bases, and 8 bases had no gene match. In nucleotides, the CDR3 is TGTGCCAGCAGCTCAGGGGCTAGCGGGAGCCCAGATACGCAGTATTTT. It is translated as CASSSGASGSPDTQYF.